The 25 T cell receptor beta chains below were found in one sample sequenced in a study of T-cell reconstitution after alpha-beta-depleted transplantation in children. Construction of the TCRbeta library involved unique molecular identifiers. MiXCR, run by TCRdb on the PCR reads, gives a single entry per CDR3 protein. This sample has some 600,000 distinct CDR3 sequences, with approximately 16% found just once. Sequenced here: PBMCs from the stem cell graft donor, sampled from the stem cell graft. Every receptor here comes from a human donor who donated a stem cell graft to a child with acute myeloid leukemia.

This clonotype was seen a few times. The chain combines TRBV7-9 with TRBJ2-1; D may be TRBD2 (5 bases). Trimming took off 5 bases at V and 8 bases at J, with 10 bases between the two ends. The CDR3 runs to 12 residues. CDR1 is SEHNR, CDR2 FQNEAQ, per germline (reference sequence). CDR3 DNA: TGTGCCAGCAGCCTTAGCGATCATGAGCAGTTCTTC. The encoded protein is CASSLSDHEQFF.

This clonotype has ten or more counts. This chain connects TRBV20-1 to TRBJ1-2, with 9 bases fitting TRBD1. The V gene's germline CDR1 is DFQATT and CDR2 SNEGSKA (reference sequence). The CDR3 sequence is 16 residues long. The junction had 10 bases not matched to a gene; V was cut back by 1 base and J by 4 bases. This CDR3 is CSARALQGARGYGYTF. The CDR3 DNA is TGCAGTGCTAGAGCCCTACAGGGGGCGCGGGGCTATGGCTACACCTTC.

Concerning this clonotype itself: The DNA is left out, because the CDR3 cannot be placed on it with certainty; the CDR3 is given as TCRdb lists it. The chain's CDR3 is CASSFGPGQGTSYEQYF. The V gene is TRBV5-1, the J gene TRBJ2-7; the table assigns TRBD1, which was not confirmed against the DNA. The germline V gene has CDR1 SGHRS and CDR2 YFSETQ. The CDR3 length is 17 residues, termini included.

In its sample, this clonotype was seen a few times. The CDR3 here is CASSPGQGIVDGYTF. CDR3 coding DNA: TGTGCCAGCAGCCCCGGACAGGGGATTGTCGATGGCTACACCTTC. The J gene is TRBJ1-2, the V gene TRBV7-9; 9 bases are shared with TRBD1. Germline V gives CDR1 SEHNR, CDR2 FQNEAQ (reference sequence). The junction had 10 bases not matched to a gene; V was cut back by 5 bases and J by 6 bases. The CDR3 has 15 amino acids.

CDR3 residues: CASRLTGGNEQFF. The CDR3 DNA follows: TGTGCCAGCAGGTTGACAGGGGGGAATGAGCAGTTCTTC. The chain has TRBV7-7 and TRBJ2-1; TRBD1 aligns across 9 bases. CDR3 size: 13 residues. Germline CDR1 SSHAT, CDR2 FNYEAQ (reference sequence). Trimming at V came to 6 bases and at J to 7 bases, leaving 4 bases not matched to a gene.

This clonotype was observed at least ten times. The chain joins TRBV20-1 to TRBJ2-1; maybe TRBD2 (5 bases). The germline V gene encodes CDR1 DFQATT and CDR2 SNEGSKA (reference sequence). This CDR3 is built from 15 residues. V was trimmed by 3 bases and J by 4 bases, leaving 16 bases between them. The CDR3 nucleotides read TGCAGTGCTAGTCGGGATTTCCGTGAGTACAATGAGCAGTTCTTC. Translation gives CSASRDFREYNEQFF.

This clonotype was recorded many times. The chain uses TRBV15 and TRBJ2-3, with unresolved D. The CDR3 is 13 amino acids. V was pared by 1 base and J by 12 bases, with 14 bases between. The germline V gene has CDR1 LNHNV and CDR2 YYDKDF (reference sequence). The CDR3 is CATSRAYKDPQYF. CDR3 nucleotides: TGTGCCACCAGCAGAGCTTATAAGGACCCACAGTATTTT.

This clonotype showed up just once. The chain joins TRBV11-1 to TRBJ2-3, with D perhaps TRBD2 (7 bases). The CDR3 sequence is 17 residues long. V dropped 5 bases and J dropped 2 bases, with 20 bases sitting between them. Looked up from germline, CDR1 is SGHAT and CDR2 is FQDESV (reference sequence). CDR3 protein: CASSPGVGGGHTDTQYF. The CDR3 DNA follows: TGTGCCAGCAGCCCCGGTGTGGGCGGGGGACACACAGATACGCAGTATTTT. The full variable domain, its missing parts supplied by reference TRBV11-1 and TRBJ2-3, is EAEVAQSPRYKITEKSQAVAFWCDPISGHATLYWYRQILGQGPELLVQFQDESVVDDSQLPKDRFSAERLKGVDSTLKIQPAELGDSAMYLCASSPGVGGGHTDTQYFGPGTRLTVL.

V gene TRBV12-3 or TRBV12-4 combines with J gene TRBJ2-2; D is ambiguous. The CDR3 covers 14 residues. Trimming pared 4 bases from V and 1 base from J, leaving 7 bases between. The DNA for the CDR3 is TGTGCCAGCAGTTCAGACGAGAACACCGGGGAGCTGTTTTTT. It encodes CASSSDENTGELFF.

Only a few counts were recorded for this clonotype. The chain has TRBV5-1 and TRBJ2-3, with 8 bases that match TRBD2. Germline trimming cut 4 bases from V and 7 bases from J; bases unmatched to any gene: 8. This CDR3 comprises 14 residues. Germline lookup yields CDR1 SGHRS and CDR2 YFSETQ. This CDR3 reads CASSAGGAPHTQYF. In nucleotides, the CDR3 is TGCGCCAGCAGCGCCGGGGGGGCCCCGCATACGCAGTATTTT.

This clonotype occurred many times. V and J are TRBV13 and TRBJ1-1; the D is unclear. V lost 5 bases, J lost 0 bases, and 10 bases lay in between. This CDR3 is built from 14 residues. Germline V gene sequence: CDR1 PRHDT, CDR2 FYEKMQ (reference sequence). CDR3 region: CASSPRRVNTEAFF. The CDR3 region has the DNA TGTGCCAGCAGCCCCCGAAGGGTGAACACTGAAGCTTTCTTT.

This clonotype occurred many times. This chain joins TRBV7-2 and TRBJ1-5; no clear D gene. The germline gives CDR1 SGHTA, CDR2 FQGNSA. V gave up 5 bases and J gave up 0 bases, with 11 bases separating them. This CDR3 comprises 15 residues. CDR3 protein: CASSLFGYSNQPQHF. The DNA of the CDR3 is TGTGCCAGCAGCCTCTTCGGGTATAGCAATCAGCCCCAGCATTTT.

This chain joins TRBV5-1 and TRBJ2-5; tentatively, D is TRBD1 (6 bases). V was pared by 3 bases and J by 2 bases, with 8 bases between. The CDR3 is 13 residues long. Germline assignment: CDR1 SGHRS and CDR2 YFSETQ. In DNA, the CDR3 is TGCGCCAGCAGCTGGGACACACAAGAGACCCAGTACTTC. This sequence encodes CASSWDTQETQYF.

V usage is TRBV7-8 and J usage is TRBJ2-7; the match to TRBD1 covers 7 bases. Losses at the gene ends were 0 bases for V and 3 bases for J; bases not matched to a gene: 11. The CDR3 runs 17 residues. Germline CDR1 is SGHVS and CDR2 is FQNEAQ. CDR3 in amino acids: CASSLARNPGQHYEQYV. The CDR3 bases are TGTGCCAGCAGCTTAGCCCGCAATCCGGGACAGCACTACGAGCAGTACGTC.

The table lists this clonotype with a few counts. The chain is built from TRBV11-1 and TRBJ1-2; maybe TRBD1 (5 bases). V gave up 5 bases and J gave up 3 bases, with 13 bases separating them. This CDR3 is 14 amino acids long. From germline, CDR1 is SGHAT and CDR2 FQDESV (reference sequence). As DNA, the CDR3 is TGTGCCAGCAGCGGTAGGGGTACTGACTATGGCTACACCTTC. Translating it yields CASSGRGTDYGYTF.

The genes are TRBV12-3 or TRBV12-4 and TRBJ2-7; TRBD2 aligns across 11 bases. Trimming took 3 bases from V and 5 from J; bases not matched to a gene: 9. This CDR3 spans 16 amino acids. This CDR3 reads CASSLGLAGGYDEQYF. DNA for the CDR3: TGTGCCAGCAGTTTGGGATTAGCGGGGGGGTATGACGAGCAGTACTTC.

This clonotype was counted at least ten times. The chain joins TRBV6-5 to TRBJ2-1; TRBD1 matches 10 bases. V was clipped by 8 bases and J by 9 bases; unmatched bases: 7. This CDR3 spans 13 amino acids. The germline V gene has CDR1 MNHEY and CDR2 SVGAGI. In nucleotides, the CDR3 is TGTGCCAGCGGGGACAGGGGTTTCGGTGAGCAGTTCTTC. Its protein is CASGDRGFGEQFF.

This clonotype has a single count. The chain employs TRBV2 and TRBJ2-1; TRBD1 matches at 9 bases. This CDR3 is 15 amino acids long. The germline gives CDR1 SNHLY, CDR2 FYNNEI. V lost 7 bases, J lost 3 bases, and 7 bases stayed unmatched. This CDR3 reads CASIRGQGNYNEQFF. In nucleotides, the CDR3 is TGTGCCAGCATCCGAGGACAGGGGAACTACAATGAGCAGTTCTTC.

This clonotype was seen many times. CDR3 DNA sequence: TGCAGCGTCTCACAGGGGGGCTCCTACGAGCAGTACTTC. Its protein product is CSVSQGGSYEQYF. The chain is built from TRBV29-1 and TRBJ2-7, with TRBD1 identical over 8 bases. Per germline, CDR1 SQVTM and CDR2 ANQGSEA. J was trimmed by 0 bases and V by 6 bases; bases with no gene match: 4. The CDR3 consists of 13 residues.

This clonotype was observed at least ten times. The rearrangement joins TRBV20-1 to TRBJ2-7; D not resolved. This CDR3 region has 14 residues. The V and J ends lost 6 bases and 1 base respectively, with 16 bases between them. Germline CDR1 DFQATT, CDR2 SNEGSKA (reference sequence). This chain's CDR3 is CSALQGLGSYEQYV. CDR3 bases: TGCAGTGCCCTTCAAGGTCTGGGATCCTACGAGCAGTACGTC.

CDR3: CATYSSGPSGTVPSYEQYV. CDR3 sequence (DNA): TGTGCCACCTACTCGTCTGGTCCGTCCGGGACAGTGCCCTCCTACGAGCAGTACGTC. The rearrangement links TRBV10-3 to TRBJ2-7; TRBD1 aligns across 7 bases. There are 19 residues in the CDR3. V lost 10 bases, J lost 0 bases, and 24 bases stayed unmatched. The germline V gene has CDR1 ENHRY and CDR2 SYGVKD.

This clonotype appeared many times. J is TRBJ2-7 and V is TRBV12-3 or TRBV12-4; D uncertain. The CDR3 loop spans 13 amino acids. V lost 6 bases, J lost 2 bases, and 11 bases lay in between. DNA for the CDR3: TGTGCCAGCAGCCCGACGGAGACCTACGAGCAGTACTTC. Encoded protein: CASSPTETYEQYF.

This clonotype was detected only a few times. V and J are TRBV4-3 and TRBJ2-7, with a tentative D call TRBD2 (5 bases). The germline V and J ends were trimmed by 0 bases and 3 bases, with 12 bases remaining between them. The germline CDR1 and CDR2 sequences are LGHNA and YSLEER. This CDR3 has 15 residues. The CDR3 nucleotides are TGCGCCAGCAGCCAAGATCGGTTCAGCGGCTACGAGCAGTACTTC. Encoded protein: CASSQDRFSGYEQYF.

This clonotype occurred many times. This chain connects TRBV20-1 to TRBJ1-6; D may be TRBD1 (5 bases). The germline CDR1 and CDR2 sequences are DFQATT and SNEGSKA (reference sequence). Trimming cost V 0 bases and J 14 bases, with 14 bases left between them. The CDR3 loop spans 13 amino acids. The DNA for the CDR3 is TGCAGTGCTAGAGATCGTAGGGGATGGTCCCTCCACTTT. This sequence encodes CSARDRRGWSLHF.

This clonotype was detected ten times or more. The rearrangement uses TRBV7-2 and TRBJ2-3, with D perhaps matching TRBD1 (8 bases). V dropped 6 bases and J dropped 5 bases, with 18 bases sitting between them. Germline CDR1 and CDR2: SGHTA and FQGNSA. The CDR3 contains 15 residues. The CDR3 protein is CASRNRGGSGDTQYF. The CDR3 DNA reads TGTGCCAGCAGAAACAGGGGGGGGTCTGGAGATACGCAGTATTTT. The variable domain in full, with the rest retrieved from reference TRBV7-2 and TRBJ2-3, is GAGVSQSPSNKVTEKGKDVELRCDPISGHTALYWYRQSLGQGLEFLIYFQGNSAPDKSGLPSDRFSAERTGGSVSTLTIQRTQQEDSAVYLCASRNRGGSGDTQYFGPGTRLTVL.